The rows below give T cell receptor beta chains drawn from one sample of a study of blood T cell repertoires in COVID-19. Profiled with immunoSEQ multiplex PCR; TCRdb holds only in-frame clones, not every one. The repertoire has roughly 330,000 clones, 70% to 90% of them found once; the top ten carry approximately 5.3%. What was sequenced was PBMCs or T cells enriched from blood (not recorded which). Source of these receptors: a woman aged 25 to 39 who had recovered from COVID-19. Both conserved end residues are part of each CDR3. Each record gives: V gene, D gene, J gene, CDR3 length, CDR3 protein, CDR3 DNA. The D gene is left open where the match is weak.

V: TRBV10-3
D: TRBD1
J: TRBJ2-7
length: 13
CDR3: CATSGTGTYEQYF
DNA: TGTGCCACCAGCGGGACAGGGACCTACGAGCAGTACTTC

V: TRBV3-1/TRBV3-2
D: TRBD1
J: TRBJ2-2
length: 16
CDR3: CASSQDRGSGTGELFF
DNA: TGTGCCAGCAGCCAGGACAGGGGGTCGGGCACCGGGGAGCTGTTTTTT

V: TRBV5-1
D: TRBD1
J: TRBJ2-1
length: 15
CDR3: CASSLTGGVYNEQFF
DNA: TGCGCCAGCAGCTTAACAGGGGGCGTCTACAATGAGCAGTTCTTC

V: TRBV18
D: NA
J: TRBJ2-2
length: 18
CDR3: CASSPMGSRATNTGELFF
DNA: TGTGCCAGCTCACCAATGGGGAGTAGAGCTACGAACACCGGGGAGCTGTTTTTT

V: TRBV7-9
D: NA
J: TRBJ1-5
length: 15
CDR3: CASSLAGGENQPQHF
DNA: TGTGCCAGCAGCTTAGCGGGCGGGGAAAATCAGCCCCAGCATTTT

V: TRBV9
D: NA
J: TRBJ1-6
length: 14
CDR3: CASSVGGSESPLHF
DNA: TGTGCCAGCAGCGTAGGGGGCAGTGAATCACCCCTCCACTTT

V: TRBV5-1
D: NA
J: TRBJ2-3
length: 17
CDR3: CASSLGSGTQSTDTQYF
DNA: TGCGCCAGCAGCTTGGGCTCCGGGACACAAAGCACAGATACGCAGTATTTT

V: TRBV5-1
D: TRBD1
J: TRBJ2-3
length: 15
CDR3: CASSNGQGGTDTQYF
DNA: TGCGCCAGCAGCAACGGACAGGGAGGCACAGATACGCAGTATTTT

V: TRBV10-2
D: NA
J: TRBJ1-2
length: 15
CDR3: CASSELGGDGYGYTF
DNA: TGCGCCAGCAGTGAGCTTGGGGGCGATGGCTATGGCTACACCTTC

V: TRBV6-1
D: NA
J: TRBJ1-6
length: 13
CDR3: CASSETGLASLHF
DNA: TGTGCCAGCAGTGAAACAGGGCTGGCTTCCCTCCACTTT

V: TRBV9
D: NA
J: TRBJ1-1
length: 16
CDR3: CASSATSPGMNTEAFF
DNA: TGTGCCAGCAGCGCCACCTCGCCCGGGATGAACACTGAAGCTTTCTTT

V: TRBV2
D: TRBD1
J: TRBJ1-2
length: 16
CDR3: CASGRGTGRTNYGYTF
DNA: TGTGCCAGCGGACGAGGGACAGGGCGGACCAACTATGGCTACACCTTC

V: TRBV19
D: TRBD1
J: TRBJ1-2
length: 14
CDR3: CASSTGTGPYGYTF
DNA: TGTGCCAGTAGTACCGGGACAGGGCCCTATGGCTACACCTTC

V: TRBV7-2
D: NA
J: TRBJ1-6
length: 12
CDR3: CASSFNNSPLHF
DNA: TGTGCCAGCAGCTTCAATAATTCACCCCTCCACTTT

V: TRBV4-2
D: NA
J: TRBJ2-2
length: 17
CDR3: CASSQVGRGLNTGELFF
DNA: TGTGCCAGCAGCCAAGTCGGCAGGGGCTTGAACACCGGGGAGCTGTTTTTT

V: TRBV5-6
D: TRBD1
J: TRBJ2-3
length: 16
CDR3: CASSLEVRGQGDTQYF
DNA: TGTGCCAGCAGCTTGGAAGTCAGGGGGCAGGGAGATACGCAGTATTTT

V: TRBV24-1
D: TRBD2
J: TRBJ2-2
length: 14
CDR3: CATSGQGGAGELFF
DNA: TGTGCCACCAGTGGTCAGGGAGGGGCCGGGGAGCTGTTTTTT

V: TRBV6-5
D: NA
J: TRBJ1-6
length: 15
CDR3: CASSSALGGYSPLHF
DNA: TGTGCCAGCAGCAGCGCCTTGGGGGGTTATTCACCCCTCCACTTT

V: TRBV2
D: NA
J: TRBJ1-5
length: 15
CDR3: CASSDSRGGNQPQHF
DNA: TGTGCCAGCAGTGATTCCCGGGGAGGCAATCAGCCCCAGCATTTT

V: TRBV19
D: NA
J: TRBJ1-1
length: 15
CDR3: CASSRVLGANTEAFF
DNA: TGTGCCAGTAGTAGGGTGTTGGGCGCAAACACTGAAGCTTTCTTT

V: TRBV7-2
D: TRBD1
J: TRBJ2-3
length: 18
CDR3: CASSYLWPGQGAGDTQYF
DNA: TGTGCCAGCAGTTACCTCTGGCCGGGACAGGGGGCTGGGGATACGCAGTATTTT